These 2 T cell receptor beta chains came from one sample sequenced in a study of cytomegalovirus exposure and HLA in healthy donors. Primers for the PCR totalled 60 Vbeta and 13 Jbeta. The repertoire was sequenced with immunoSEQ multiplex PCR; TCRdb's copy has only in-frame clones and lacks some. The sample gives hundreds of thousands of clones, 70% to 90% of which show up once; about 2% is in the top ten. The sample was PBMCs. These TCRs come from a woman aged 18-35 years in good health and CMV-seronegative.

DNA of the CDR3: TGTGCCAGCAGTCGACGACAGGGGTCACCCGGGGAGCTGTTTTTT. As protein: CASSRRQGSPGELFF. V is TRBV6-5 and J is TRBJ2-2; 8 positions match TRBD1. The CDR3 loop spans 15 amino acids. Germline values: CDR1 MNHEY, CDR2 SVGAGI. V was clipped by 5 bases and J by 6 bases; unmatched bases: 8.

This rearrangement joins TRBV10-3 to TRBJ2-1; TRBD2 aligns across 10 bases. Germline values: CDR1 ENHRY, CDR2 SYGVKD. CDR3 size: 17 residues. J was trimmed by 3 bases and V by 4 bases; bases with no gene match: 9. CDR3 protein: CAISAPSGGPNYNEQFF. The CDR3 region has the DNA TGTGCCATCAGTGCCCCTAGCGGGGGCCCCAACTACAATGAGCAGTTCTTC.